Below, 9 T cell receptor beta chains from the same sample are listed, as sequenced in a study of cytomegalovirus exposure and HLA in healthy donors. Vbeta (60) and Jbeta (13) primers were used in the PCR. Sequenced by immunoSEQ multiplex PCR; TCRdb stores in-frame clones only, minus some. Its listing shows 50,000 or so clones. Sequencing used PBMCs. Receptors were obtained from a young woman in good health and CMV-seronegative.

The V and J genes are TRBV2 and TRBJ1-5, with unresolved D. Deletions cut 7 bases from V and 3 bases from J, with 16 bases between. Per the germline V gene, CDR1 is SNHLY and CDR2 is FYNNEI. The CDR3 sequence is 15 residues long. Written as DNA, the CDR3 is TGTGCCAGCACATCGGGGTTCAGGAACAATCAGCCCCAGCATTTT. Protein sequence: CASTSGFRNNQPQHF.

The rearrangement joins TRBV5-1 to TRBJ1-6, with D unclear. The CDR3 runs 14 residues. Germline V gene lookup returns CDR1 SGHRS and CDR2 YFSETQ. The germline V and J ends were trimmed by 6 bases and 4 bases, with 11 bases remaining between them. CDR3 nucleotides: TGCGCCAGCAAACAGACAACTTATAATTCACCCCTCCACTTT. It encodes CASKQTTYNSPLHF.

The chain has TRBV18 and TRBJ2-3, with 7 bases lining up with TRBD2. V was clipped by 4 bases and J by 4 bases; unmatched bases: 5. This CDR3 region has 14 residues. The germline CDR1 and CDR2 sequences are KGHSH and LQKENI. CDR3 in DNA: TGTGCCAGCTCACAGGCGGGGGATGCAGATACGCAGTATTTT. This codes for CASSQAGDADTQYF.

The CDR3 loop is CASSLSRDRGNEKLFF. CDR3 nucleotides: TGTGCCAGCAGTTTATCCAGGGACAGGGGAAATGAAAAACTGTTTTTT. The chain links TRBV27 to TRBJ1-4; 10 nucleotides agree with TRBD1. Trimming cost V 0 bases and J 5 bases; bases outside gene matches: 3. This CDR3 comprises 16 residues. Germline V lookup: CDR1 MNHEY, CDR2 SMNVEV (reference sequence).

This chain joins TRBV6-6 and TRBJ1-4; no definite D call. The germline V gene has CDR1 MNHNY and CDR2 SVGAGI (reference sequence). This CDR3 contains 12 residues. Between the trimmed V and J ends, which lost 6 bases and 4 bases, there was a span of 6 bases. The CDR3: CASSPRNEKLFF. The CDR3 DNA sequence: TGTGCCAGCAGCCCTCGTAATGAAAAACTGTTTTTT.

The chain links TRBV5-1 to TRBJ1-1; a possible D gene is TRBD1 (5 bases). The germline CDR1 and CDR2 sequences are SGHRS and YFSETQ. Trimming took off 7 bases at V and 2 bases at J, with 18 bases between the two ends. CDR3 length: 15 amino acids. This CDR3 is CASGRLTAENTEAFF. CDR3 DNA sequence: TGCGCCAGCGGACGATTGACAGCAGAAAACACTGAAGCTTTCTTT. Variable domain in full (rest from reference TRBV5-1 and TRBJ1-1): KAGVTQTPRYLIKTRGQQVTLSCSPISGHRSVSWYQQTPGQGLQFLFEYFSETQRNKGNFPGRFSGRQFSNSRSEMNVSTLELGDSALYLCASGRLTAENTEAFFGQGTRLTVV.

The chain employs TRBV7-9 and TRBJ1-1; possible D gene TRBD1, 6 bases. CDR1 and CDR2 from the germline V gene are SEHNR and FQNEAQ (reference sequence). The CDR3 runs to 15 residues. V was cut by 3 bases and J by 0 bases, with 11 bases left in between. The CDR3 is CASSFYTGMNTEAFF. The DNA of the CDR3 is TGTGCCAGCAGCTTCTATACAGGGATGAACACTGAAGCTTTCTTT.

In DNA form, the CDR3 reads TGCGCCAGCAGCTTCCGCGACACTCAAGAGACCCAGTACTTC. It codes for CASSFRDTQETQYF. This chain connects TRBV5-1 to TRBJ2-5; D not resolved. Germline V lookup: CDR1 SGHRS, CDR2 YFSETQ. V lost 2 bases to trimming and J lost 2 bases, with 10 bases between them. The CDR3 extends over 14 amino acids. Filled out from reference TRBV5-1 and TRBJ2-5, the complete variable domain reads KAGVTQTPRYLIKTRGQQVTLSCSPISGHRSVSWYQQTPGQGLQFLFEYFSETQRNKGNFPGRFSGRQFSNSRSEMNVSTLELGDSALYLCASSFRDTQETQYFGPGTRLLVL.

The chain has TRBV29-1 and TRBJ2-3; 10 bases agree with TRBD2. Germline V gene sequence: CDR1 SQVTM, CDR2 ANQGSEA. Germline trimming cut 5 bases from V and 0 bases from J; bases unmatched to any gene: 29. The CDR3 extends over 23 amino acids. The CDR3, as DNA: TGCAGCGTTTTAGGCGTTGGAAGCGGGAGGGCCGGCCCCCATTCGACTAGCACAGATACGCAGTATTTT. Protein: CSVLGVGSGRAGPHSTSTDTQYF.